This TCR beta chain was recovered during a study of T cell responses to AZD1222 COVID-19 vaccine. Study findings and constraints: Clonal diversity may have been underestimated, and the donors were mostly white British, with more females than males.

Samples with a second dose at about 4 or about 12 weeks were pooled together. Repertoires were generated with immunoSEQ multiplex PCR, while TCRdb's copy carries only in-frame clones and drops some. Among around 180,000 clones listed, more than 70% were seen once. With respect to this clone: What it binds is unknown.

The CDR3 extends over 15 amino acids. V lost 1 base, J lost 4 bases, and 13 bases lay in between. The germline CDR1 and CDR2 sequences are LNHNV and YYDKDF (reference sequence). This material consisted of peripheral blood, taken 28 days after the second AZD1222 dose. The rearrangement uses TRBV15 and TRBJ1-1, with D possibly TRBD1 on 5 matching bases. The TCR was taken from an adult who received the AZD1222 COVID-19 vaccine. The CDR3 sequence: CATSRVTGSVTEAFF. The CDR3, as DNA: TGTGCCACCAGCAGAGTTACAGGTTCGGTCACTGAAGCTTTCTTT.